This T cell receptor (beta chain) was obtained from a study of PD-1 blockade in classical Hodgkin lymphoma. Time point indicated: cycle 4 day 1 (C4D1), after 6 weeks of nivolumab. All trial patients relapsed after autologous stem cell transplantation. This CDR3 is 14 amino acids long. The V end lost 0 bases, the J end lost 4 bases, and 12 bases lay between the germline ends. Per the germline V gene, CDR1 is GTSNPN and CDR2 is SVGIG (reference sequence). This clone is categorized as medium-sized. Generated by immunoSEQ multiplex PCR, the TCRdb table keeps only in-frame clones and is missing some. This sample has fewer than 30,000 clones, with approximately 68% found just once.

The chain links TRBV30 to TRBJ1-2, with a tentative D call TRBD1 (5 bases). The source is a human donor with classical Hodgkin lymphoma. Here the sequenced sample was peripheral blood mononuclear cells (PBMCs), taken before the fourth cycle of nivolumab. The CDR3 region has the DNA TGTGCCTGGAGTGTGGGAGGGGCCGGCTATGGCTACACCTTC. This translates into CAWSVGGAGYGYTF. Supplemented by reference TRBV30 and TRBJ1-2, the full variable domain reads SQTIHQWPATLVQPVGSPLSLECTVEGTSNPNLYWYRQAAGRGLQLLFYSVGIGQISSEVPQNLSASRPQDRQFILSSKKLLLSDSGFYLCAWSVGGAGYGYTFGSGTRLTVV.